The 9 T cell receptor beta chains presented below share a single source sample, sequenced in a study of blood T cell repertoires in COVID-19. Data came from immunoSEQ multiplex PCR; TCRdb stores just in-frame clones and leaves some out. Here the sample spans about 200,000 clones, roughly 84% being singletons. The sample comprised peripheral blood. The receptors were gathered from a man in his forties or fifties with acute or convalescent COVID-19.

J is TRBJ2-1 and V is TRBV28; 7 nucleotides match TRBD2. V dropped 3 bases and J dropped 5; count of bases not matched to a gene: 10. Per the germline V gene, CDR1 is MDHEN and CDR2 is SYDVKM. The CDR3 length is 16 residues. For the CDR3, the DNA is TGTGCCAGCAGTTTCCCCGCGGGAGAGGATAACAATGAGCAGTTCTTC. This encodes CASSFPAGEDNNEQFF.

This clone was found a few times. CDR3 in amino acids: CASSPLGGGRLEKLFF. For the CDR3, the DNA is TGCGCCAGCAGCCCCCTTGGGGGGGGGCGCCTTGAAAAACTGTTTTTT. The rearrangement uses TRBV4-3 and TRBJ1-4; D might be TRBD1 (6 bases). Trimming took off 4 bases at V and 7 bases at J, with 19 bases between the two ends. The CDR3 consists of 16 residues. Germline loops: CDR1 LGHNA, CDR2 YSLEER.

The chain links TRBV2 to TRBJ2-5, with 8 bases aligning to TRBD1. Germline V gene data show CDR1 as SNHLY and CDR2 as FYNNEI. V lost 3 bases, J lost 5 bases, and 5 bases stayed unmatched. The CDR3 is 14 residues long. Here the CDR3 reads CASSEDRVGETQYF. The CDR3 DNA follows: TGTGCCAGCAGTGAGGACAGGGTAGGGGAGACCCAGTACTTC.

J is TRBJ2-1 and V is TRBV6-1; 7 bases agree with TRBD1. J gave up 7 bases and V 4 bases, and 13 bases lay outside the gene matches. The CDR3 sequence is 16 residues long. The germline CDR1 and CDR2 sequences are MNHNS and SASEGT. This CDR3 is CASSGAWESRGNEQFF. Here the CDR3 DNA reads TGTGCCAGCAGTGGGGCCTGGGAGTCCAGGGGGAATGAGCAGTTCTTC.

This clone was observed a handful of times. This chain uses TRBV5-4 with TRBJ2-3; D perhaps matches TRBD2 (7 bases). The CDR3 covers 15 residues. Between the trimmed V and J ends, which lost 0 bases and 6 bases, there was a span of 14 bases. Germline V gives CDR1 SGHNT, CDR2 YYREEE (reference sequence). In DNA form, the CDR3 reads TGTGCCAGCAGCTTGGGGGGGGGACACAGGGATACGCAGTATTTT. Protein sequence: CASSLGGGHRDTQYF.

The chain uses TRBV10-3 and TRBJ2-1; 13 bases line up with TRBD2. V lost 6 bases, J lost 8 bases, and 7 bases stayed unmatched. The CDR3 is made up of 15 amino acids. Per the germline V gene, CDR1 is ENHRY and CDR2 is SYGVKD. For the CDR3, the DNA is TGTGCCATCAGGGGGACTAGCGGGACCAGCGATGAGCAGTTCTTC. Its protein is CAIRGTSGTSDEQFF.

The V and J genes are TRBV29-1 and TRBJ2-1; D remains unclear. Trimming took 0 bases from V and 9 from J, leaving 15 bases between them. CDR1 is SQVTM, CDR2 ANQGSEA, per germline. The CDR3 has 14 residues. CDR3 nucleotide sequence: TGCAGCGTTGAAGATCTTGATAGGAGAGCTGAGCAGTTCTTC. It encodes CSVEDLDRRAEQFF.

In DNA, the CDR3 is TGCAGCGTTTTGAGAGAAGAGCAGTACTTC. Its protein is CSVLREEQYF. The V and J genes are TRBV29-1 and TRBJ2-7; no firm D call. From germline, CDR1 is SQVTM and CDR2 ANQGSEA. V lost 5 bases, J lost 7 bases, and 9 bases lay in between. The CDR3 is 10 residues long.

The V call is TRBV21-1, the J call TRBJ1-2; TRBD1, the D gene given by the table, was not confirmed from the DNA. TRBV21-1 is described as a pseudogene. The CDR3 has 13 amino acids. The CDR3 nucleotides read TGTGCCAGCAGCCACGACAGCCACTATGGCTACACCTTC. Its protein product is CASSHDSHYGYTF.